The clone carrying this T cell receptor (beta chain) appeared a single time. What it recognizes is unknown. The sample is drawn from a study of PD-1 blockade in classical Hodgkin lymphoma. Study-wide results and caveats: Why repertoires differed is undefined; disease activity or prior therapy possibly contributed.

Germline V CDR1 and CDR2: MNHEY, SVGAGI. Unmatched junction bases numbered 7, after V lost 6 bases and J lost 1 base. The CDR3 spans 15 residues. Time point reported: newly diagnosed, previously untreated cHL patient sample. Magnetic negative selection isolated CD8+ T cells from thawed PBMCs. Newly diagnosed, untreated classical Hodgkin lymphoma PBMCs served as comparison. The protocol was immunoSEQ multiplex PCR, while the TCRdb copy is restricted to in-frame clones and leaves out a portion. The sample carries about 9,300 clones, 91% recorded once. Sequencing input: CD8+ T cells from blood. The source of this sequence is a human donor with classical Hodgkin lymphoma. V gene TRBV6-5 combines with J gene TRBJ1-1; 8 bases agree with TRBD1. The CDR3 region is CASRSPGTGNTEAFF. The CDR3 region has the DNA TGTGCCAGCAGGAGCCCCGGGACAGGGAACACTGAAGCTTTCTTT.